The 27 T cell receptor beta chains listed next were all sequenced from one sample in a study of pediatric ulcerative colitis. Sequencing was performed with immunoSEQ multiplex PCR; in TCRdb, only in-frame clones are kept and a portion is missing. The table records about 4,300 clones, roughly nine tenths of them present only once. The specimen was blood. These TCRs come from a boy aged 5-17 years who was a control in a study of pediatric ulcerative colitis.

Here the CDR3 DNA reads TGTGCCAGCAGCCCCGTCGACAAGAACGAGCAGTTCTTC. The encoded protein is CASSPVDKNEQFF. The V call is TRBV28, the J call TRBJ2-1; D gene unclear. The CDR3 has 13 residues. The germline V and J ends were trimmed by 6 bases and 10 bases, with 16 bases remaining between them. Looked up from germline, CDR1 is MDHEN and CDR2 is SYDVKM.

The gene calls are TRBV7-8 and TRBJ2-3, with TRBD2 matching 13 bases. With 1 base clipped from V and 6 bases from J, the junction kept 4 bases outside the gene matches. Germline loops: CDR1 SGHVS, CDR2 FQNEAQ. The CDR3 spans 16 residues. The CDR3, as DNA: TGTGCCAGCAGCTTAGGACTAGCGGGAGGAGTGGATACGCAGTATTTT. Its translation is CASSLGLAGGVDTQYF.

The chain is built from TRBV19 and TRBJ1-5; D is ambiguous. Looked up from germline, CDR1 is LNHDA and CDR2 is SQIVND (reference sequence). Trimming took off 1 base at V and 2 bases at J, with 12 bases between the two ends. The CDR3 contains 16 residues. CDR3 loop: CASSIARPAGNQPQHF. The CDR3 coding sequence is TGTGCCAGTAGTATAGCCCGTCCGGCAGGCAATCAGCCCCAGCATTTT.

This rearrangement joins TRBV27 to TRBJ2-2; D uncertain. The CDR3 loop spans 17 amino acids. Germline V gene lookup returns CDR1 MNHEY and CDR2 SMNVEV (reference sequence). V was shortened by 5 bases and J by 7 bases, with 23 bases between the two germline ends. The CDR3 spells CASSLSIVAAPGGELFF. For the CDR3, the DNA is TGTGCCAGCAGTCTAAGTATAGTGGCAGCTCCGGGCGGGGAGCTGTTTTTT.

The rearrangement links TRBV14 to TRBJ2-1, with a tentative D call TRBD2 (5 bases). The CDR3 runs to 13 residues. The germline CDR1 and CDR2 sequences are SGHDN and FVKESK. The V end lost 4 bases, the J end lost 7 bases, and 11 bases lay between the germline ends. The CDR3 DNA sequence: TGTGCCAGCAGCCGAACTAGGACGAATGAGCAGTTCTTC. Its protein is CASSRTRTNEQFF. The variable domain in full, with the rest retrieved from reference TRBV14 and TRBJ2-1, is EAGVTQFPSHSVIEKGQTVTLRCDPISGHDNLYWYRRVMGKEIKFLLHFVKESKQDESGMPNNRFLAERTGGTYSTLKVQPAELEDSGVYFCASSRTRTNEQFFGPGTRLTVL.

V and J are TRBV7-2 and TRBJ2-1; weak D call: TRBD2 (5 bases). The V end was cut by 2 bases, the J end by 7 bases, with 12 bases between. The CDR3 loop spans 14 amino acids. CDR1 is SGHTA, CDR2 FQGNSA, per germline. The CDR3 is CASSLTRTRNEQFF. For the CDR3, the DNA is TGTGCCAGCAGCTTAACCCGGACTCGGAATGAGCAGTTCTTC.

The rearrangement uses TRBV7-2 and TRBJ2-5, with D possibly matching TRBD2 (5 bases). Trimming took off 6 bases at V and 1 base at J, with 15 bases between the two ends. CDR1 and CDR2 from the germline V gene are SGHTA and FQGNSA. CDR3 length equals 15 residues. The CDR3 sequence is CASRGVGSSQETQYF. The CDR3 DNA follows: TGTGCCAGCAGAGGAGTGGGGAGCTCCCAAGAGACCCAGTACTTC.

This clone was seen only once. J is TRBJ2-1 and V is TRBV6-1; possible D gene TRBD2, 5 bases. This CDR3 is built from 13 residues. Trimming removed 6 bases at V and 9 bases at J, with 15 bases between. The germline V gene has CDR1 MNHNS and CDR2 SASEGT. The CDR3: CASSYRGLTEQFF. In DNA form, the CDR3 reads TGTGCCAGCAGCTATAGAGGGTTAACTGAGCAGTTCTTC.

The sample holds a few counts of this clone. The V gene is TRBV14, the J gene TRBJ2-6; no clear D gene. The CDR3 extends over 16 amino acids. Germline V lookup: CDR1 SGHDN, CDR2 FVKESK. Trimming removed 6 bases at V and 1 base at J, with 13 bases between. The CDR3, as DNA: TGTGCCAGCAGTCCTGGAGCCGTGTCTGGGGCCAACGTCCTGACTTTC. Translating it yields CASSPGAVSGANVLTF.

The J gene is TRBJ2-2, the V gene TRBV7-8; D possibly corresponds to TRBD1 (5 bases). The V end was cut by 5 bases, the J end by 4 bases, with 14 bases between. The length of the CDR3 is 15 residues. Germline CDR1 reads SGHVS; CDR2 reads FQNEAQ. The CDR3 spells CASSLGVTGTGELFF. CDR3 in DNA: TGTGCCAGCAGCCTAGGGGTGACGGGCACCGGGGAGCTGTTTTTT.

The chain combines TRBV7-3 with TRBJ2-7; no clear D. Trimming took off 3 bases at V and 3 bases at J, with 9 bases between the two ends. CDR3 length equals 13 residues. CDR1 is SGHTA and CDR2 is FQGTGA in the germline V gene. The CDR3 spells CASSLGADYEQYF. In DNA, the CDR3 is TGTGCCAGCAGCTTGGGTGCTGACTACGAGCAGTACTTC.

This chain connects TRBV7-8 to TRBJ2-2; TRBD1 matches at 8 bases. The J segment lost 7 bases and the V segment lost 5 bases, leaving 12 bases of the junction unmatched. The CDR3 runs 16 residues. CDR1 and CDR2 from the germline V gene are SGHVS and FQNEAQ. DNA for the CDR3: TGTGCCAGCAGCCACGGACAGGGAAGAGACGGCGGGGAGCTGTTTTTT. Translation gives CASSHGQGRDGGELFF. Full variable domain (missing parts from reference TRBV7-8 and TRBJ2-2): GAGVSQSPRYKVAKRGQDVALRCDPISGHVSLFWYQQALGQGPEFLTYFQNEAQLDKSGLPSDRFFAERPEGSVSTLKIQRTQQEDSAVYLCASSHGQGRDGGELFFGEGSRLTVL.

The J gene is TRBJ2-7, the V gene TRBV6-1; 8 nucleotides match TRBD1. CDR3 length: 15 residues. The V gene's germline CDR1 is MNHNS and CDR2 SASEGT. The ends lost 6 bases at V and 0 bases at J; junction bases unmatched: 7. CDR3 in DNA: TGTGCCAGCAGGGTACGGGACAGGAACTCCTACGAGCAGTACTTC. It codes for CASRVRDRNSYEQYF.

The chain combines TRBV19 with TRBJ2-1; D is unclear. CDR1 is LNHDA and CDR2 is SQIVND in the germline V gene (reference sequence). Trimming removed 6 bases from V and 6 bases from J, with 15 bases in between. The CDR3 has 14 residues. CDR3 sequence reads: CASSRDPVFNEQFF. For the CDR3, the DNA is TGTGCCAGTAGCCGTGACCCCGTTTTCAATGAGCAGTTCTTC.

This chain joins TRBV6-6 and TRBJ2-7, with 8 bases lining up with TRBD1. CDR3 length: 13 residues. The germline gives CDR1 MNHNY, CDR2 SVGAGI (reference sequence). J lost 2 bases, V lost 4 bases, and 1 base had no gene match. CDR3 sequence reads: CASSLDRAYEQYV. As DNA, the CDR3 is TGTGCCAGCAGTTTGGACAGGGCCTACGAGCAGTACGTC.

This chain joins TRBV10-3 and TRBJ2-3; the match to TRBD2 covers 10 bases. This CDR3 spans 18 amino acids. The germline gives CDR1 ENHRY, CDR2 SYGVKD. V dropped 0 bases and J dropped 0; count of bases not matched to a gene: 6. The CDR3: CAISESGGLASSTDTQYF. DNA for the CDR3: TGTGCCATCAGTGAGTCCGGGGGACTAGCGTCTAGCACAGATACGCAGTATTTT.

A word on this clone: One junction end does not reproduce the germline sequence, and a read error may be involved. The genes are TRBV13 and TRBJ2-3; tentative D call: TRBD2 (5 bases). Germline assignment: CDR1 PRHDT and CDR2 FYEKMQ (reference sequence). The CDR3 is 15 amino acids. The CDR3 bases are TGTGCCAGCAGCCTAGGGAGCAGTTTCACAGATACGCAGTATTTT. Its protein is CASSLGSSFTDTQYF.

This chain joins TRBV7-9 and TRBJ2-3; no reliable D call. Looked up from germline, CDR1 is SEHNR and CDR2 is FQNEAQ (reference sequence). Trimming shortened V by 4 bases and J by 0 bases, and 11 bases separated the two germline ends. This CDR3 is 15 amino acids long. For the CDR3, the DNA is TGTGCCAGCAGCTCAAGCAGACCTAGCACAGATACGCAGTATTTT. This sequence encodes CASSSSRPSTDTQYF.

A word on this clone: Distinct nucleotide sequences in the sample also encode this CDR3. The chain has TRBV29-1 and TRBJ1-1; 7 nucleotides align to TRBD1. CDR1 and CDR2 (germline): SQVTM, ANQGSEA. V shed 4 bases, J shed 5 bases, and the junction held 13 bases outside the gene matches. The CDR3 totals 15 residues. The CDR3 is CSVGPIKLTGTEAFF. DNA of the CDR3: TGCAGCGTTGGACCAATTAAATTGACAGGGACTGAAGCTTTCTTT.

V is TRBV20-1 and J is TRBJ2-7, with a possible D match to TRBD2 (6 bases). The CDR3 spans 11 residues. V was pared by 5 bases and J by 4 bases, with 9 bases between. Germline lookup yields CDR1 DFQATT and CDR2 SNEGSKA (reference sequence). DNA of the CDR3: TGCAGTGCTTTCGCGGGGTACGAGCAGTACGTC. This sequence encodes CSAFAGYEQYV.

The rearrangement uses TRBV15 and TRBJ2-5, with 9 positions matching TRBD2. The CDR3 spans 17 residues. V lost 0 bases and J lost 5; bases outside the gene matches: 10. CDR1 is LNHNV and CDR2 is YYDKDF in the germline V gene (reference sequence). The CDR3 DNA follows: TGTGCCACCAGCAGAGATCTCGTAGCGGGAGTCCTGGAGACCCAGTACTTC. This sequence encodes CATSRDLVAGVLETQYF.

This clone showed up just once. J is TRBJ2-1 and V is TRBV13; D is unclear. Germline CDR1 and CDR2: PRHDT and FYEKMQ (reference sequence). Trimming cost V 5 bases and J 3 bases, with 8 bases left between them. The length of the CDR3 is 13 residues. CDR3 residues: CASSPPLYNEQFF. In nucleotides, the CDR3 is TGTGCCAGCAGCCCCCCCCTCTACAATGAGCAGTTCTTC.

The chain combines TRBV6-4 with TRBJ2-1, with D hard to call. CDR1 is MRHNA, CDR2 SNTAGT, per germline. This CDR3 region has 12 residues. V lost 0 bases and J lost 8, with 5 bases in between. The CDR3 protein is CASSDSNYEQFF. CDR3 nucleotide sequence: TGTGCCAGCAGTGACTCTAACTATGAGCAGTTCTTC.

The gene calls are TRBV11-1 and TRBJ2-3; 15 nucleotides agree with TRBD2. The length of the CDR3 is 16 residues. Germline CDR1 and CDR2: SGHAT and FQDESV (reference sequence). V shed 3 bases and J 5 bases; nucleotides not matched to a gene: 3. The CDR3 DNA reads TGTGCCAGCAGCTTGGGACTAGCGGGAGGAATAGATACGCAGTATTTT. Translating it yields CASSLGLAGGIDTQYF.

The chain recombines TRBV7-8 with TRBJ1-1; TRBD1 matches 10 bases. The CDR3 runs to 15 residues. V lost 6 bases, J lost 1 base, and 5 bases stayed unmatched. Germline-derived CDR1 and CDR2 are SGHVS and FQNEAQ. For the CDR3, the DNA is TGTGCCAGCAGTCTTCGACAGGGGGCGAACACTGAAGCTTTCTTT. As protein: CASSLRQGANTEAFF.

The V call is TRBV6-5, the J call TRBJ2-5; D is uncertain. The V end lost 0 bases, the J end lost 1 base, and 9 bases lay between the germline ends. Germline V lookup: CDR1 MNHEY, CDR2 SVGAGI. This CDR3 contains 15 residues. The CDR3 DNA reads as TGTGCCAGCAGTTACTCGTGGCGGTCCCAAGAGACCCAGTACTTC. It translates to CASSYSWRSQETQYF.

The chain joins TRBV11-2 to TRBJ2-2; 10 bases are a match to TRBD1. V shed 7 bases, J shed 5 bases, and the junction held 7 bases outside the gene matches. The CDR3 is made up of 15 amino acids. Looked up from germline, CDR1 is SGHAT and CDR2 is FQNNGV. The CDR3 loop reads CASTQGQGVTGELFF. Written as DNA, the CDR3 is TGTGCCAGCACCCAAGGACAGGGGGTAACCGGGGAGCTGTTTTTT.